What follows are 2 T cell receptor beta chains derived from one specimen sequenced in a study of blood T cells in healthy people across ages. For the second PCR, which ran for about 6 to 11 cycles, a sample-barcoded 5' primer and a J-beta primer mix were used. TCRdb independently ran MiXCR on the 5' RACE reads; one entry per CDR3 protein. The data show about 800,000 distinct CDR3 sequences, 35% to 60% seen once. Input material: blood. Receptors were obtained from an elderly man in good health.

This clonotype was detected ten times or more. This chain connects TRBV20-1 to TRBJ2-1; possibly TRBD2 for D (6 bases). Per germline, CDR1 DFQATT and CDR2 SNEGSKA (reference sequence). The CDR3 is made up of 16 amino acids. Trimming removed 4 bases at V and 8 bases at J, with 24 bases between. The CDR3 bases are TGCAGTGCTAACCAAGACTCTTCGGGAGTGGGAGATGAGCAGTTCTTC. It yields the protein CSANQDSSGVGDEQFF.

This chain uses TRBV10-3 with TRBJ1-1; D unresolved. The CDR3 contains 13 residues. V was cut by 2 bases and J by 12 bases, with 16 bases left in between. Germline lookup yields CDR1 ENHRY and CDR2 SYGVKD. The CDR3 spells CAISEPDGPWTFF. CDR3 in DNA: TGTGCCATCAGTGAGCCGGACGGGCCCTGGACTTTCTTT.